This TCR beta chain appears in the sequencing data of a study of memory CD4+ T cells and cytomegalovirus serostatus (dated 2019 in TCRdb). About the full investigation: The cohort included approximately 35 healthy adults from Belgium, of whom 9 were CMV seropositive and about 24 were CMV seronegative. The study sequenced CD4+ memory TCRbeta repertoires of a Belgian cohort with known cytomegalovirus serostatus to replicate a published TCR-based CMV serostatus classifier. Broad study findings and their caveats: The results were interpreted as suggesting that the CMV-associated TCR signature is mostly present in the CD4+ memory repertoire. Among the 164 previously reported CMV-associated TCRbeta sequences, about 71 showed up in the CD4+ memory repertoires, with each one found in between one and five individuals. On the Belgian cohort, the classifier built on the original framework reached a median bootstrapped AUC of roughly 0.94, with a 95% CI of 0.76-1.00. Only CD4+CD45RO+ memory cells were sequenced, in contrast to the original study, in which naive and memory CD4+ and CD8+ populations were covered. For CMV serostatus prediction, a median bootstrapped AUC of 0.95 was reached with the original framework, and a median bootstrapped AUC of roughly 0.9 was reached with a US-trained random forest.

This clone was observed a few times. Its antigen remains unidentified. The input lacks base qualities; no much larger clone sits a single base away. Genomic DNA was extracted from sorted cells with the Quick-DNA Microprep Kit. TCRbeta DNA was amplified with the immunoSEQ hsTCRbeta kit following the manufacturer's protocol. An Illumina MiSeq instrument was used to sequence the TCRbeta libraries. The original pipeline was this. After out-of-frame sequences were removed, 2,204,828 distinct TCRbeta sequences remained, averaging about 67,000 per individual. Each individual was scored according to the count of some 160 previously reported CMV-associated TCRbeta sequences and the total productive distinct TCRbeta count. A beta-binomial model was reimplemented in Python, and random forests from scikit-learn, run with default parameters, were trained on data from the US cohort. Classifier performance on the Belgian cohort was summarized as median AUC with percentile confidence intervals over 10,000 bootstrap iterations. Entries here come from immuneACCESS through TCRdb and include only in-frame sequences with V and J called. Some clones fail to appear in such tables; in the studies checked, an unresolved V gene covers under half of the shortfall, and the cause of the remainder is unknown. The DNA gave D and trimming, while V, J and clone size come from that table. The sample table lists about 75,000 clones, around 78% of them with a count of one. Jointly, the top ten make up about 2.5% of the sample.

The germline V gene (reference sequence) supplies CDR1 SGHAT and CDR2 FQDESV. There are 14 amino acids in the CDR3, from cysteine to phenylalanine inclusive. The entry retains the CDR3 DNA only, 42 bases that are in frame from base 1. V is cut by 5 bases and J by 3 bases, and the space between the germline ends is 13 bases. A FACSAria II was used to sort memory CD4+ T cells, defined as single viable CD3+CD4+CD8-CD45RO+ cells. CMV serostatus was assessed using a Roche Elecsys assay, by which serum IgG against CMV pp150, pp28, p38 and p52 was detected. Following thawing, total CD4+ T cells were enriched through positive selection using CD4 magnetic microbeads. The samples came from a separate study whose specific focus was interrogating the CD4+ T cell memory repertoire. Peripheral blood mononuclear cells were isolated and cryopreserved following standard operating procedures; serum was stored at -80 °C. Staining used CD3-PerCP (BW264/56), CD4-APC (RPA-T4), CD45RO-PE (UCHT1) and CD8-Pacific Orange (3B5) antibodies, with Sytox blue excluding non-viable cells.

This clonotype originated in an adult in good health and CMV-seropositive. Material for sequencing was memory CD4+ T cells from blood. This sequence uses TRBV11-1 and TRBJ1-1; the D gene cannot be named for sure. The CDR3 region has the sequence CASSQHRVDTEAFF. The sequence in DNA is TGTGCCAGCAGCCAGCACCGGGTAGACACTGAAGCTTTCTTT. Outside the CDR3, residues come from the reference TRBV11-1 and TRBJ1-1 proteins, so the full variable domain is: EAEVAQSPRYKITEKSQAVAFWCDPISGHATLYWYRQILGQGPELLVQFQDESVVDDSQLPKDRFSAERLKGVDSTLKIQPAELGDSAMYLCASSQHRVDTEAFFGQGTRLTVV.